The rows below give T cell receptor beta chains drawn from one sample of a study of blood T cell repertoires in COVID-19. Clones were read by immunoSEQ multiplex PCR, and TCRdb kept only the in-frame ones, dropping some. Here the sample spans about 46,000 clones, 80% to 90% being singletons. The sample was peripheral blood. These receptor sequences come from a woman of 80 years or more with COVID-19, enrolled during active disease. Both conserved end residues are part of each CDR3. The order of the fields is D gene, clone size, J gene, V gene, CDR3 protein, CDR3 DNA. D genes are given only for firm matches. The size field is filled for only some rows; it gives once, few, many or a size class.

>TRBD1|once|TRBJ2-5|TRBV4-1
CASSLDRGTQETQYF
TGCGCCAGCAGCTTGGACAGGGGAACCCAAGAGACCCAGTACTTC
>-|-|TRBJ1-4|TRBV2
CASHESGTNEKLFF
TGTGCCAGCCACGAGAGCGGGACTAATGAAAAACTGTTTTTT
>TRBD1|-|TRBJ1-2|TRBV5-6
CASSLPAGGSYGYTF
TGTGCCAGCAGCTTACCGGCAGGGGGCTCGTATGGCTACACCTTC
>-|once|TRBJ2-1|TRBV7-3
CASSLSRGGIYNEQFF
TGTGCCAGCAGCTTATCTCGCGGGGGCATCTACAATGAGCAGTTCTTC
>TRBD1|-|TRBJ2-5|TRBV5-1
CASSTGQGLQETQYF
TGCGCCAGCAGCACCGGACAGGGCCTCCAAGAGACCCAGTACTTC
>-|-|TRBJ1-2|TRBV6-2/TRBV6-3
CASSYAHWGGRLDGYTF
TGTGCCAGCAGTTACGCTCATTGGGGGGGACGGCTGGATGGCTACACCTTC
>TRBD1|-|TRBJ2-5|TRBV6-5
CASSYPGTAPTQYF
TGTGCCAGCAGTTACCCAGGGACAGCCCCAACCCAGTACTTC
>TRBD2|-|TRBJ2-1|TRBV25-1
CASSLKWTSGAPHNEQFF
TGTGCCAGCAGCCTGAAATGGACTAGCGGGGCCCCCCACAATGAGCAGTTCTTC
>-|-|TRBJ2-2|TRBV7-6
CASSQRVAESTGELFF
TGTGCCAGCAGCCAAAGGGTAGCGGAGAGCACCGGGGAGCTGTTTTTT
>TRBD2|-|TRBJ2-7|TRBV7-2
CASSPLAGVRYEQYF
TGTGCCAGCAGCCCCCTAGCGGGAGTCCGTTACGAGCAGTACTTC